This is a list of T cell receptor beta chains from one sample in a study of PD-1 blockade in classical Hodgkin lymphoma. Sequencing used immunoSEQ multiplex PCR; TCRdb keeps in-frame clones, though not all of them. The sample carries some 58,000 clones, about 90% recorded once. The material sequenced was peripheral blood mononuclear cells (PBMCs), taken before the fourth cycle of nivolumab. The source is a human donor with classical Hodgkin lymphoma. Each CDR3 is given with its conserved first and last residue. Each record gives: J gene, V gene, D gene, clone size, CDR3 DNA, CDR3 protein. The D gene is left open where the match is weak. Clone size is not always given. Where it is, it says once, few, many or a class for expanded clones.

>TRBJ1-5|TRBV13|-|-
TGTGCCAGCAGCTTAGGGACAGTTCAGCCCCAGCATTTT
CASSLGTVQPQHF
>TRBJ2-3|TRBV30|-|-
TGTGCCTGGAATATCGGCTCAAGCGAGGCAGATACGCAGTATTTT
CAWNIGSSEADTQYF
>TRBJ2-6|TRBV19|-|-
TGTGCCAGTAGGATCGGGTTCTCTGGGGCCAACGTCCTGACTTTC
CASRIGFSGANVLTF
>TRBJ1-6|TRBV12-5|-|-
TGTGCTAGTGGTTCTTCAGGGAGGAGTTCACCCCTCCACTTT
CASGSSGRSSPLHF
>TRBJ1-1|TRBV11-2|TRBD1|-
TGTGCCAGCAGCTTCACCTCCCTACAGGGGCTCGGCGCTGAAGCTTTCTTT
CASSFTSLQGLGAEAFF
>TRBJ1-4|TRBV27|-|-
TGTGCCAGCAGTGAAAACTGGGTGGATGAAAAACTGTTTTTT
CASSENWVDEKLFF
>TRBJ1-6|TRBV6-4|-|few
TGTGCCAGCAGTGACTCGACACTTGGGTGGCCCAGATCACCCCTCCACTTT
CASSDSTLGWPRSPLHF
>TRBJ2-7|TRBV6-5|-|-
TGTGCCAGCAGTCCCCCGACAGGAAACTCCTACGAGCAGTACTTC
CASSPPTGNSYEQYF
>TRBJ1-5|TRBV19|-|once
TGTGCCAGTAACGGGGCAGGGGCCGAGCCCCAGCATTTT
CASNGAGAEPQHF
>TRBJ2-3|TRBV10-1|TRBD2|-
TGCGCCACCACTCTAGCGGGGGGCCAAGCTATCACAGATACGCAGTATTTT
CATTLAGGQAITDTQYF
>TRBJ2-7|TRBV6-1|TRBD1|once
TGTGCCAGCAGACAGGGACAGGATGTTCGTGAGCAGTACTTC
CASRQGQDVREQYF
>TRBJ2-7|TRBV19|TRBD1|-
TGTGCCAGTAGTACATGGCCCGGGACAGGATACGAGCAGTACTTC
CASSTWPGTGYEQYF
>TRBJ1-5|TRBV10-2|-|-
TGCGCCAGCAGTGACTCCGGGAGCATTAATCAGCCCCAGCATTTT
CASSDSGSINQPQHF
>TRBJ2-7|TRBV9|TRBD2|-
TGTGCCAGCAGCGTAGATGGGACTAGCGGGGGGGCTAGGAATTACGAGCAGTACTTC
CASSVDGTSGGARNYEQYF
>TRBJ1-6|TRBV19|-|-
TGTGCCAGTAGTATAGGGCAGGGTAATTCACCCCTCCACTTT
CASSIGQGNSPLHF
>TRBJ2-7|TRBV20-1|-|-
TGCAGTGCCCGACAACGGGACGAGCAGTACTTC
CSARQRDEQYF